This is a list of T cell receptor beta chains from one sample in a study of CD8 T cells in Susac syndrome. One entry per CDR3 protein, called by TCRdb with MiXCR from the immunoSEQ multiplex PCR reads. The sample consists of roughly 220,000 distinct CDR3 sequences, approximately 94% of them appearing once. The sequenced sample was CD4+ T cells from PBMCs. The source is a human donor with Susac syndrome. Each CDR3 is given with its conserved first and last residue. The D gene is left open where the match is weak. Clone size appears in some rows only: once, few, many, or a class for an expanded clone.

TRBV12-3/TRBV12-4,.,.,TRBJ1-4,CASSLLGTEDEKLFF,TGTGCCAGCAGCCTCCTGGGGACGGAAGATGAAAAACTGTTTTTT
TRBV27,.,.,TRBJ2-3,CASSSRGILLGSTDTQYF,TGTGCCAGCAGTTCCCGCGGCATTTTACTAGGTTCCACAGATACGCAGTATTTT
TRBV6-5,few,.,TRBJ2-1,CASSYTGGLSYNEQFF,TGTGCCAGCAGTTACACGGGGGGCCTCTCCTACAATGAGCAGTTCTTC
TRBV13,.,TRBD2,TRBJ2-5,CASSFRARGEETQYF,TGTGCCAGCAGCTTTCGGGCCCGGGGGGAAGAGACCCAGTACTTC
TRBV7-9,.,TRBD1,TRBJ2-6,CASSPGGTGGFGANVLTF,TGTGCCAGCAGCCCCGGCGGGACAGGGGGTTTTGGGGCCAACGTCCTGACTTTC
TRBV20-1,.,TRBD2,TRBJ2-1,CSARDPRSGGANEQFF,TGCAGTGCTAGAGATCCTAGGAGCGGGGGGGCGAATGAGCAGTTCTTC
TRBV5-8,.,TRBD1,TRBJ1-2,CASSPTGGTYGYTF,TGTGCCAGCAGCCCGACAGGGGGGACCTATGGCTACACCTTC
TRBV5-1,.,.,TRBJ1-6,CASSSSTGRGYNSPLHF,TGCGCCAGCAGCTCCTCGACAGGCCGTGGATATAATTCACCCCTCCACTTT
TRBV7-2,.,TRBD2,TRBJ2-1,CASSLAYTTSGGLGYNEQFF,TGTGCCAGCAGCTTAGCCTACACGACTAGCGGGGGCCTGGGGTACAATGAGCAGTTCTTC
TRBV6-2/TRBV6-3,.,TRBD1,TRBJ1-1,CASSFAHRGQGAMNTEAFF,TGTGCCAGCAGTTTCGCCCACCGCGGACAGGGAGCTATGAACACTGAAGCTTTCTTT
TRBV30,.,.,TRBJ1-1,CAWSVPGHGLNTEAFF,TGTGCCTGGAGTGTCCCGGGACACGGACTGAACACTGAAGCTTTCTTT
TRBV20-1,.,.,TRBJ2-5,CTASWGSETQYF,TGCACCGCGTCCTGGGGCTCAGAGACCCAGTACTTC
TRBV14,.,.,TRBJ1-6,CASSQEVGGPLHF,TGTGCCAGCAGCCAAGAAGTGGGTGGACCCCTCCACTTT
TRBV5-1,once,TRBD1,TRBJ2-7,CASSTGQGAYEQYF,TGCGCCAGCAGCACGGGACAGGGGGCCTACGAGCAGTACTTC
TRBV3-1,once,.,TRBJ1-5,CASSPAGPNQPQHF,TGTGCCAGCAGCCCGGCGGGACCGAATCAGCCCCAGCATTTT
TRBV15,.,.,TRBJ1-1,CATSRDRREAGDTEAFF,TGTGCCACCAGCAGAGATCGAAGGGAGGCCGGGGACACTGAAGCTTTCTTT
TRBV30,.,.,TRBJ1-1,CAWRNSPLLALMNTEAFF,TGTGCCTGGAGGAACAGCCCTTTACTGGCCCTTATGAACACTGAAGCTTTCTTT
TRBV18,.,TRBD1,TRBJ2-5,CASSPLPGQGVYGETQYF,TGTGCCAGCTCACCACTCCCGGGACAGGGGGTTTACGGAGAGACCCAGTACTTC
TRBV4-3,.,.,TRBJ2-2,CASSQVKGSVRTGELFF,TGCGCCAGCAGCCAAGTGAAGGGAAGCGTACGCACCGGGGAGCTGTTTTTT
TRBV9,.,.,TRBJ2-1,CASTPWPGRNNEQFF,TGTGCCAGCACTCCCTGGCCGGGGCGAAACAATGAGCAGTTCTTC
TRBV20-1,.,.,TRBJ1-4,CSAEVGNEKLFF,TGCAGTGCGGAGGTTGGTAATGAAAAACTGTTTTTT
TRBV6-5,.,.,TRBJ1-4,CASSTDMNHEKLFF,TGTGCCAGCAGTACCGATATGAACCATGAAAAACTGTTTTTT
TRBV7-6,.,.,TRBJ2-5,CASSFHWEGKNQETQYF,TGTGCCAGCAGCTTTCATTGGGAAGGGAAGAATCAAGAGACCCAGTACTTC
TRBV28,.,.,TRBJ1-2,CASITRGRAKSNYGYTF,TGTGCCAGCATCACGCGGGGCAGGGCGAAGTCAAACTATGGCTACACCTTC
TRBV30,.,.,TRBJ2-7,CAWSVQGGEQYF,TGTGCCTGGAGTGTACAAGGCGGCGAGCAGTACTTC
TRBV7-2,.,TRBD2,TRBJ2-1,CASSPREAGWENEQFF,TGTGCCAGCAGCCCCCGCGAAGCGGGGTGGGAAAATGAGCAGTTCTTC
TRBV6-5,.,TRBD1,TRBJ1-2,CASRRTGAANYGYTF,TGTGCCAGCAGAAGGACAGGGGCAGCTAACTATGGCTACACCTTC
TRBV6-6,.,TRBD2,TRBJ2-1,CASSRTSGSHNEQFF,TGTGCCAGCAGCCGTACTAGCGGTTCACACAATGAGCAGTTCTTC